The 32 T cell receptor beta chains in this list originate from one sample, sequenced in a study of shared clonotypes between healthy human individuals. Clones were sequenced by immunoSEQ multiplex PCR, and TCRdb holds only the in-frame ones, with some missing. The data contain about 490,000 clones, about 80% of them singletons. The sample taken for sequencing was PBMCs. Receptors were obtained from a woman aged 40 to 49 in good health. Some clones in this sample may be carry-over from other donors' samples.

V gene TRBV6-6 combines with J gene TRBJ2-2; 7 positions match TRBD2. The CDR3 is 14 residues long. V was pared by 4 bases and J by 4 bases, with 3 bases of the junction left unmatched. Germline V lookup: CDR1 MNHNY, CDR2 SVGAGI (reference sequence). The CDR3 protein is CASSWGGGTGELFF. CDR3 DNA: TGTGCCAGCAGTTGGGGGGGAGGCACCGGGGAGCTGTTTTTT.

The chain couples TRBV4-2 to TRBJ2-1, with 10 positions matching TRBD2. The J segment lost 8 bases and the V segment lost 0 bases, leaving 10 bases of the junction unmatched. Germline loops: CDR1 LGHNA, CDR2 YNFKEQ. The CDR3 is made up of 17 amino acids. In DNA, the CDR3 is TGTGCCAGCAGCCAAGATTCCAGGCTAGCGGGAGTGTATGAGCAGTTCTTC. Amino acids: CASSQDSRLAGVYEQFF.

The CDR3: CASSFGGPAGYTF. The DNA of the CDR3 is TGTGCCAGCAGTTTTGGGGGGCCGGCGGGCTACACCTTC. The genes are TRBV28 and TRBJ1-2; tentative D call: TRBD1 (6 bases). Germline loops: CDR1 MDHEN, CDR2 SYDVKM. V lost 3 bases to trimming and J lost 8 bases, with 13 bases between them. This CDR3 is 13 amino acids long.

The V gene is TRBV7-8, the J gene TRBJ2-5; D call uncertain. The CDR3 length is 16 residues. CDR1 is SGHVS, CDR2 FQNEAQ, per germline. V was clipped by 1 base and J by 1 base, with 13 bases between them. The DNA for the CDR3 is TGTGCCAGCAGCTTAGAGGTGGGTAAGATCCAAGAGACCCAGTACTTC. This encodes CASSLEVGKIQETQYF. Filled out from reference TRBV7-8 and TRBJ2-5, the complete variable domain reads GAGVSQSPRYKVAKRGQDVALRCDPISGHVSLFWYQQALGQGPEFLTYFQNEAQLDKSGLPSDRFFAERPEGSVSTLKIQRTQQEDSAVYLCASSLEVGKIQETQYFGPGTRLLVL.

This clone was observed a single time. The gene calls are TRBV7-2 and TRBJ2-2; D uncertain. The CDR3 covers 13 residues. CDR1 is SGHTA and CDR2 is FQGNSA in the germline V gene. V lost 4 bases to trimming and J lost 5 bases, with 8 bases between them. CDR3 protein: CASSSTLTGELFF. The CDR3 bases are TGTGCCAGCAGCTCGACTCTTACCGGGGAGCTGTTTTTT.

The chain combines TRBV18 with TRBJ2-1; TRBD1 is a possible D gene (6 bases). The CDR3 extends over 15 amino acids. V lost 3 bases and J 0 bases, leaving 9 bases between the germline ends. Germline V gene sequence: CDR1 KGHSH, CDR2 LQKENI. The DNA for the CDR3 is TGTGCCAGCTCACCGGGGGCTAGCTCCTACAATGAGCAGTTCTTC. It yields the protein CASSPGASSYNEQFF.

This clone appeared a single time. This CDR3 reads CASSPRAPTSPISYEQYF. The CDR3, as DNA: TGTGCCAGCAGCCCCCGGGCCCCTACTAGCCCCATCTCCTACGAGCAGTACTTC. The chain employs TRBV27 and TRBJ2-7, with a tentative D call TRBD2 (6 bases). Germline loops: CDR1 MNHEY, CDR2 SMNVEV (reference sequence). This CDR3 has 18 amino acids. Trimming took off 6 bases at V and 0 bases at J, with 24 bases between the two ends.

Notes on this clone: Only one base separates this from a far larger clonotype, so it likely reflects a read error. J is TRBJ2-1 and V is TRBV30; 7 nucleotides align to TRBD2. The CDR3 is 14 amino acids. The V gene end was trimmed by 4 bases and the J gene end by 6 bases; junction bases not matched to a gene: 9. Germline V gene data show CDR1 as GTSNPN and CDR2 as SVGIG (reference sequence). The CDR3 coding sequence is TGTGCCTGGACCCCCCGCGGGGGAGGCAATGAGCAGTTCTTC. It encodes CAWTPRGGGNEQFF. The full variable domain, completed using reference TRBV30 and TRBJ2-1, is SQTIHQWPATLVQPVGSPLSLECTVEGTSNPNLYWYRQAAGRGLQLLFYSVGIGQISSEVPQNLSASRPQDRQFILSSKKLLLSDSGFYLCAWTPRGGGNEQFFGPGTRLTVL.

The rearrangement uses TRBV7-6 and TRBJ2-3, with 14 positions matching TRBD2. Looked up from germline, CDR1 is SGHVS and CDR2 is FNYEAQ. V trimming: 0 bases; J trimming: 11 bases; junction bases outside the gene matches: 4. The length of the CDR3 is 15 residues. The CDR3 is CASSLAGTSGRLQYF. The CDR3 DNA follows: TGTGCCAGCAGCTTAGCCGGGACTAGCGGGAGACTGCAGTATTTT.

The chain employs TRBV28 and TRBJ1-5; D gene ambiguous. Trimming left V 6 bases short and J 6 bases short, with 18 bases between. The CDR3 has 15 residues. The germline V gene has CDR1 MDHEN and CDR2 SYDVKM. The CDR3 protein is CASSRLAGWGQPQHF. DNA for the CDR3: TGTGCCAGCAGCCGCCTCGCTGGGTGGGGTCAGCCCCAGCATTTT.

Notes on this clone: This likely came from a read error, as a far larger clone is one base away. The chain employs TRBV7-2 and TRBJ2-1; 13 bases align to TRBD2. The germline V gene encodes CDR1 SGHTA and CDR2 FQGNSA. J lost 2 bases, V lost 5 bases, and 6 bases had no gene match. The CDR3 runs 17 residues. DNA for the CDR3: TGTGCCAGCAGCATAAACGGACTAGCGGGAGCCTACAATGAGCAGTTCTTC. This gives the protein CASSINGLAGAYNEQFF.

This chain connects TRBV10-2 to TRBJ2-2; 8 bases map to TRBD1. Losses at the gene ends were 3 bases for V and 2 bases for J; bases not matched to a gene: 2. Germline assignment: CDR1 WSHSY and CDR2 SAAADI. This CDR3 has 15 residues. Here the CDR3 DNA reads TGCGCCAGCAGTGAAGGGACAGGAAACACCGGGGAGCTGTTTTTT. Translated: CASSEGTGNTGELFF.

Remarks on this clone: At one of its ends the junction is not consistent with the germline gene, which may arise from a read error. CDR3 protein: CASSQDLDDRPPTF. The CDR3 DNA reads as TGTGCCAGCAGCCAAGATCTGGACGACAGGCCCCCAACCTTC. The genes are TRBV4-2 and TRBJ2-7; tentatively, D is TRBD1 (6 bases). The CDR3 loop spans 14 amino acids. Per germline, CDR1 LGHNA and CDR2 YNFKEQ.

In its sample, this clone was seen once. This chain joins TRBV7-9 and TRBJ2-7, with D possibly matching TRBD1 (6 bases). Trimming removed 5 bases from V and 4 bases from J, with 15 bases in between. CDR1 SEHNR and CDR2 FQNEAQ come from the germline V gene (reference sequence). The CDR3 contains 14 residues. CDR3 sequence reads: CASSTRQAEYEQYF. The CDR3 DNA sequence: TGTGCCAGCAGCACCCGACAGGCGGAATACGAGCAGTACTTC.

The V gene is TRBV9, the J gene TRBJ2-5; D is undetermined. This CDR3 comprises 14 residues. V was clipped by 0 bases and J by 1 base, with 7 bases between them. Germline CDR1 is SGDLS and CDR2 is YYNGEE. The DNA of the CDR3 is TGTGCCAGCAGCGTAGTGGGCAGCCAAGAGACCCAGTACTTC. The encoded protein is CASSVVGSQETQYF. The entire variable domain, with the rest obtained from reference TRBV9 and TRBJ2-5, is as follows: DSGVTQTPKHLITATGQRVTLRCSPRSGDLSVYWYQQSLDQGLQFLIQYYNGEERAKGNILERFSAQQFPDLHSELNLSSLELGDSALYFCASSVVGSQETQYFGPGTRLLVL.

The chain carries TRBV10-3 and TRBJ1-4, with D unresolved. The V and J ends lost 10 bases and 6 bases respectively, with 15 bases between them. CDR3 length equals 13 residues. Per the germline V gene, CDR1 is ENHRY and CDR2 is SYGVKD. The CDR3 loop reads CATWTGEDEKLFF. As DNA, the CDR3 is TGTGCCACTTGGACGGGTGAGGATGAAAAACTGTTTTTT.

V usage is TRBV7-3 and J usage is TRBJ2-3; no clear D. The CDR3 length is 12 residues. The germline V and J ends were trimmed by 4 bases and 8 bases, with 10 bases remaining between them. Germline V gives CDR1 SGHTA, CDR2 FQGTGA. CDR3 in amino acids: CASSSRDGTQYF. The DNA of the CDR3 is TGTGCCAGCAGCTCAAGAGATGGTACGCAGTATTTT.

This clone has just one count. The rearrangement uses TRBV4-2 and TRBJ1-6; 8 nucleotides agree with TRBD1. The CDR3 is made up of 16 amino acids. CDR1 LGHNA and CDR2 YNFKEQ come from the germline V gene. V shed 4 bases and J 8 bases; nucleotides not matched to a gene: 10. CDR3 coding DNA: TGTGCCAGCAGCCGTGAGGCAGGGGGCGTCGATTCACCCCTCCACTTT. This gives the protein CASSREAGGVDSPLHF.

This clone has only a few counts. The chain recombines TRBV4-3 with TRBJ2-7; D may be TRBD1 or TRBD2 (5 bases each). Germline values: CDR1 LGHNA, CDR2 YSLEER. Trimming stripped 0 bases from V and 6 bases from J, with 18 bases between. The CDR3 loop spans 16 amino acids. CDR3 sequence: CASSQDSRTQRGEQYF. CDR3 nucleotide sequence: TGCGCCAGCAGCCAAGACTCAAGGACGCAGAGGGGCGAGCAGTACTTC.

This chain links TRBV28 with TRBJ1-5; D is unclear. Germline CDR1 reads MDHEN; CDR2 reads SYDVKM. V lost 6 bases and J 5 bases, leaving 11 bases between the germline ends. This CDR3 region has 13 residues. The CDR3 coding sequence is TGTGCCAGCAGAAAAGTGGTCGATCAGCCCCAGCATTTT. It is translated as CASRKVVDQPQHF.

This clone is a singleton in its sample. The genes are TRBV10-3 and TRBJ2-2; 13 bases line up with TRBD2. The V gene end was trimmed by 5 bases and the J gene end by 4 bases; junction bases not matched to a gene: 4. Germline V CDR1 and CDR2: ENHRY, SYGVKD. The CDR3 runs to 16 residues. The CDR3 spells CAISRTSGSGTGELFF. The CDR3 nucleotides read TGTGCCATCAGTAGGACTAGCGGGAGCGGCACCGGGGAGCTGTTTTTT.

The V and J genes are TRBV28 and TRBJ2-5; TRBD2 matches 7 bases. Losses at the gene ends were 4 bases for V and 2 bases for J; bases not matched to a gene: 7. Germline V gives CDR1 MDHEN, CDR2 SYDVKM. This CDR3 is built from 15 residues. CDR3 loop: CASSSSSGDQETQYF. In DNA form, the CDR3 reads TGTGCCAGCAGTTCCTCTAGCGGCGATCAAGAGACCCAGTACTTC.

This rearrangement joins TRBV30 to TRBJ2-5, with no clear D. The J call is doubtful: the DNA matches TRBJ2-7 better. The CDR3 sequence is 12 residues long. The germline CDR1 and CDR2 sequences are GTSNPN and SVGIG (reference sequence). The chain's CDR3 is CAWSIGRVEQYF. CDR3 DNA sequence: TGTGCCTGGAGTATCGGACGGGTCGAGCAGTACTTC.

V is TRBV30 and J is TRBJ2-3; 9 bases line up with TRBD1. With V trimmed by 0 bases and J by 4 bases, 5 bases remained unmatched. The germline CDR1 and CDR2 sequences are GTSNPN and SVGIG (reference sequence). The CDR3 has 15 amino acids. The CDR3 sequence: CAWSVGGQGPDTQYF. CDR3 bases: TGTGCCTGGAGTGTAGGGGGACAGGGACCAGATACGCAGTATTTT.

On this clone: With a far larger clone one base away, a read error is the likely cause. This CDR3 is also generated by other DNA sequences in the sample. This chain uses TRBV27 with TRBJ2-1; D remains ambiguous. Germline V lookup: CDR1 MNHEY, CDR2 SMNVEV (reference sequence). V lost 6 bases to trimming and J lost 9 bases, with 12 bases between them. This CDR3 has 12 residues. Written as DNA, the CDR3 is TGTGCCAGCAGCATCGGTCTGGGTGAGCAGTTCTTC. Encoded protein: CASSIGLGEQFF.

This clone was found a few times. The chain recombines TRBV7-3 with TRBJ2-6, with no clear D. Per the germline V gene, CDR1 is SGHTA and CDR2 is FQGTGA. Trimming took off 0 bases at V and 0 bases at J, with 0 bases between the two ends. CDR3 length: 14 amino acids. Written as DNA, the CDR3 is TGTGCCAGCAGCTTAACCTCTGGGGCCAACGTCCTGACTTTC. It translates to CASSLTSGANVLTF. The full variable domain, its missing parts supplied by reference TRBV7-3 and TRBJ2-6, is GAGVSQTPSNKVTEKGKYVELRCDPISGHTALYWYRQSLGQGPEFLIYFQGTGAADDSGLPNDRFFAVRPEGSVSTLKIQRTERGDSAVYLCASSLTSGANVLTFGAGSRLTVL.

J is TRBJ2-3 and V is TRBV7-9; D is undetermined. The CDR3 consists of 13 residues. Germline-derived CDR1 and CDR2 are SEHNR and FQNEAQ (reference sequence). Trimming took 2 bases from V and 4 from J, leaving 7 bases between them. The CDR3 reads CASSLFPPDTQYF. In DNA form, the CDR3 reads TGTGCCAGCAGCTTATTCCCCCCAGATACGCAGTATTTT. The variable domain in full, completed from reference TRBV7-9 and TRBJ2-3, reads DTGVSQNPRHKITKRGQNVTFRCDPISEHNRLYWYRQTLGQGPEFLTYFQNEAQLEKSRLLSDRFSAERPKGSFSTLEIQRTEQGDSAMYLCASSLFPPDTQYFGPGTRLTVL.

The gene calls are TRBV5-8 and TRBJ1-5; D not resolved. Trimming took 0 bases from V and 0 from J, leaving 10 bases between them. CDR3 length: 16 residues. The V gene's germline CDR1 is SGHTS and CDR2 YDEGEE. CDR3 sequence: CASSLAADYSNQPQHF. The CDR3 DNA follows: TGTGCCAGCAGCTTGGCGGCAGACTATAGCAATCAGCCCCAGCATTTT.

V usage is TRBV5-1 and J usage is TRBJ2-1, with 8 bases that match TRBD2. CDR1 is SGHRS, CDR2 YFSETQ, per germline. The V and J ends lost 0 bases and 12 bases, in that order; junction bases with no gene match: 11. The CDR3 has 15 amino acids. The CDR3 sequence is CASSLVSSGLRGQFF. CDR3 nucleotide sequence: TGCGCCAGCAGCTTGGTGTCTAGCGGGCTACGGGGGCAGTTCTTC.

The rearrangement links TRBV15 to TRBJ1-1; TRBD1 agrees at 7 bases. The length of the CDR3 is 14 residues. The J segment lost 1 base and the V segment lost 3 bases, leaving 2 bases of the junction unmatched. CDR1 and CDR2 (germline): LNHNV, YYDKDF (reference sequence). The CDR3 DNA reads as TGTGCCACCAGCAGGAGGGACAGGAACACTGAAGCTTTCTTT. Amino acids: CATSRRDRNTEAFF.

The chain is built from TRBV28 and TRBJ2-5, with TRBD2 matching 9 bases. CDR1 and CDR2 (germline): MDHEN, SYDVKM. Losses at the gene ends were 6 bases for V and 4 bases for J; bases not matched to a gene: 15. CDR3 size: 17 residues. The CDR3 region has the DNA TGTGCCAGCAGGAGGGGGCGCGGGGCGGGAGGGCGAGAGACCCAGTACTTC. Translated: CASRRGRGAGGRETQYF.

V is TRBV7-3 and J is TRBJ2-1; TRBD2 matches 13 bases. J lost 7 bases, V lost 3 bases, and 3 bases had no gene match. Germline CDR1 SGHTA, CDR2 FQGTGA. The CDR3 has 15 amino acids. The CDR3 loop reads CASSLGLAGSNEQFF. The CDR3 bases are TGTGCCAGCAGCTTGGGACTAGCGGGATCGAATGAGCAGTTCTTC.